This T cell receptor beta chain was obtained from a study of human thymus T cells. Regarding the study as a whole: What appeared biased in thymic and blood repertoires was the usage of V and J genes.

Trimming pared 6 bases from V and 7 bases from J, leaving 13 bases between. Germline-derived CDR1 and CDR2 are MNHNS and SASEGT. The CDR3 is 13 residues long. An approximately 0.45-1 mL peripheral blood aliquot was taken intraoperatively from four of eight donors. Genomic DNA was extracted from every available blood leukocyte. Measured with immunoSEQ multiplex PCR; TCRdb has only the in-frame clones, and not every one. This sample yields some 40,000 clones, of which approximately 95% are seen a single time; about 0.12% belongs to the top ten. Comments on this clone: What it binds is not known.

This sequence originates from a boy younger than two with a congenital heart defect but otherwise immunologically healthy. The rearrangement links TRBV6-1 to TRBJ1-3; D gene unclear. Sequences were obtained from blood. This CDR3 is CASRPGVGNTIYF. The CDR3 DNA is TGTGCCAGCAGGCCCGGTGTGGGGAACACCATATATTTT.